These T cell receptor beta chains were read from a single sample in a study of OX40 agonist ivuxolimab in advanced cancers. Only in-frame clones appear in the TCRdb table, and some are missing; sequencing was by immunoSEQ multiplex PCR. The repertoire holds approximately 40,000 clones, around 84% seen once, with approximately 15% in the top ten. The source material was CD4+ or CD8+ T cells sorted from blood, sampled in a trial of the OX40 agonist ivuxolimab. The origin of the receptors is an adult with an advanced solid tumor such as melanoma, head and neck, liver or kidney cancer. CDR3s include the opening cysteine and the closing phenylalanine or tryptophan.

j_call,v_call,cdr3_aa
TRBJ2-1,TRBV19,CASNRGGFLGEQFF
TRBJ2-7,TRBV27,CASSGLPSYEQYF
TRBJ2-5,TRBV7-2,CASSLGVGLGETQYF
TRBJ1-2,TRBV13,CASSPPGREYYGYTF
TRBJ1-5,TRBV7-6,CASSSRYNQPQHF
TRBJ2-5,TRBV5-1,CASTIQETQYF
TRBJ2-3,TRBV9,CASSVGDTQYF
TRBJ1-6,TRBV6-5,CASTLRAQVNSPLHF
TRBJ2-6,TRBV27,CASSPDRSGANVLTF
TRBJ2-3,TRBV4-3,CASSQGTSGSTDTQYF
TRBJ2-2,TRBV19,CASCWNTGELFF
TRBJ2-5,TRBV7-9,CASSPAIGSGETQYF
TRBJ2-1,TRBV11-1,CASSLYEGLASNEQFF
TRBJ2-7,TRBV4-1,CASNREGGPGEQYF